The next 30 T cell receptor beta chains were all read from a single sample in a study of T cells in Graves' hyperthyroidism and ophthalmopathy. Amplified TCR beta CDR3 regions derived from RNA transcripts. The TCR CDR3 was amplified in a first-round RT-PCR using the HTBI primer set. TCRdb used MiXCR to reprocess the multiplex PCR reads, holding one entry per CDR3 protein. The table records a few hundred thousand distinct CDR3 sequences, approximately 16% of them present only once. Sequencing used blood. All receptors come from a woman aged 45-59 years with Graves' hyperthyroidism that later progressed to Graves' ophthalmopathy.

This clonotype was found a few times. This chain uses TRBV5-1 with TRBJ2-1; weak D call: TRBD2 (6 bases). Trimming cost V 7 bases and J 6 bases, with 17 bases left between them. The CDR3 spans 14 residues. Germline assignment: CDR1 SGHRS and CDR2 YFSETQ. The CDR3 is CASGAGLQSNEQFF. As DNA, the CDR3 is TGCGCCAGCGGGGCGGGACTTCAGAGCAATGAGCAGTTCTTC.

This clonotype was seen ten or more times. The chain employs TRBV28 and TRBJ2-4, with D possibly TRBD1 on 5 matching bases. The CDR3 length is 12 residues. Trimming pared 2 bases from V and 15 bases from J, leaving 14 bases between. The V gene's germline CDR1 is MDHEN and CDR2 SYDVKM. CDR3 DNA: TGTGCCAGCAGTTTAGGACAAAACTATCCGTACTTC. Its translation: CASSLGQNYPYF.

The V gene is TRBV4-1, the J gene TRBJ2-1; 8 bases match TRBD2. V gave up 1 base and J gave up 10 bases; unmatched junction bases: 6. The CDR3 is made up of 14 amino acids. The V gene's germline CDR1 is MGHRA and CDR2 YSYEKL. The CDR3 reads CASSQGGAGAEQFF. CDR3 in DNA: TGCGCCAGCAGCCAAGGGGGAGCGGGAGCAGAGCAGTTCTTC.

This clonotype was seen many times. This rearrangement joins TRBV28 to TRBJ2-4; maybe TRBD2 (6 bases). Germline V gives CDR1 MDHEN, CDR2 SYDVKM. Trimming removed 4 bases from V and 1 base from J, with 8 bases in between. This CDR3 is 14 amino acids long. The CDR3 DNA reads as TGTGCCAGCAGTTGGGGGAGGGCCAAAAACATTCAGTACTTC. Amino acids: CASSWGRAKNIQYF.

The genes are TRBV19 and TRBJ1-1; TRBD1 agrees at 7 bases. This CDR3 comprises 14 residues. The V gene's germline CDR1 is LNHDA and CDR2 SQIVND (reference sequence). J gave up 5 bases and V 5 bases, and 8 bases lay outside the gene matches. In DNA form, the CDR3 reads TGTGCCAGTAGTCGACAGGGTGCGTGGACTGAAGCTTTCTTT. This codes for CASSRQGAWTEAFF.

This clonotype was counted between two and nine times. This chain links TRBV6-1 with TRBJ2-6; D call uncertain. Germline V gene lookup returns CDR1 MNHNS and CDR2 SASEGT. Trimming left V 10 bases short and J 0 bases short, with 19 bases between. This CDR3 contains 17 residues. This CDR3 reads CATTLSFGGSGANVLTF. In DNA form, the CDR3 reads TGTGCCACAACTCTGAGTTTTGGCGGCTCTGGGGCCAACGTCCTGACTTTC.

This clonotype was counted a few times. The rearrangement links TRBV18 to TRBJ2-3, with 13 bases identical to TRBD2. This CDR3 has 17 residues. V dropped 0 bases and J dropped 1; count of bases not matched to a gene: 1. Germline values: CDR1 KGHSH, CDR2 LQKENI. The CDR3 region is CASSPPTSGRGTDTQYF. CDR3 coding DNA: TGTGCCAGCTCACCACCAACTAGCGGGAGGGGCACAGATACGCAGTATTTT.

This clonotype appeared a few times. The chain is built from TRBV4-2 and TRBJ2-3; D perhaps matches TRBD2 (5 bases). With 2 bases removed from V and 0 bases from J, the gap between germline ends came to 15 bases. There are 17 residues in the CDR3. CDR1 and CDR2 (germline): LGHNA, YNFKEQ. CDR3 protein: CASSQSPTLASTDTQYF. DNA for the CDR3: TGTGCCAGCAGCCAATCCCCTACCTTAGCGAGCACAGATACGCAGTATTTT.

In its sample, this clonotype was seen a few times. V and J are TRBV20-1 and TRBJ2-1, with TRBD2 identical over 15 bases. Germline V gives CDR1 DFQATT, CDR2 SNEGSKA (reference sequence). Trimming removed 1 base from V and 6 bases from J; junction bases left unmatched: 4. The CDR3 is made up of 16 amino acids. CDR3 amino acids: CSARGTSGRGGNEQFF. The CDR3 DNA follows: TGCAGTGCTAGAGGGACTAGCGGGAGGGGAGGCAATGAGCAGTTCTTC.

The CDR3 here is CAGGRGPGYEQYF. For the CDR3, the DNA is TGTGCCGGTGGTAGAGGGCCCGGATACGAGCAGTACTTC. The V and J genes are TRBV10-3 and TRBJ2-7, with D possibly TRBD2 on 5 matching bases. Between the trimmed V and J ends, which lost 11 bases and 4 bases, there was a span of 18 bases. Germline V lookup: CDR1 ENHRY, CDR2 SYGVKD. The CDR3 consists of 13 residues.

There are many counts of this clonotype. The rearrangement uses TRBV5-8 and TRBJ1-1, with D tentatively TRBD1 (6 bases). The ends were cut back, 0 bases at V and 10 bases at J, with 16 bases in the middle. CDR1 and CDR2 (germline): SGHTS, YDEGEE. This CDR3 contains 14 residues. DNA for the CDR3: TGTGCCAGCAGCTTGGTGGGGACATTGATGGGAGCTTTCTTT. It yields the protein CASSLVGTLMGAFF.

The chain combines TRBV6-1 with TRBJ1-1, with D possibly being TRBD1 (5 bases). The germline V gene encodes CDR1 MNHNS and CDR2 SASEGT. The CDR3 has 14 amino acids. The V gene lost 7 bases and the J gene lost 1 base, with 13 bases spanning the gap. The CDR3 reads CASTDRGANTEAFF. DNA of the CDR3: TGTGCCAGCACTGACCGAGGGGCGAACACTGAAGCTTTCTTT.

This clonotype showed up many times. The chain carries TRBV15 and TRBJ2-3; TRBD2 aligns across 11 bases. The CDR3 contains 16 residues. The junction had 1 base not matched to a gene; V was cut back by 2 bases and J by 0 bases. The V gene's germline CDR1 is LNHNV and CDR2 YYDKDF (reference sequence). The CDR3 coding sequence is TGTGCCACCAGCAGAACTAGCGGGAGTAGCACAGATACGCAGTATTTT. Translation: CATSRTSGSSTDTQYF.

The table lists this clonotype with a few counts. The genes are TRBV5-6 and TRBJ2-2; 8 bases agree with TRBD1. The CDR3 spans 14 residues. The germline V gene encodes CDR1 SGHDT and CDR2 YYEEEE. V shed 4 bases, J shed 7 bases, and the junction held 6 bases outside the gene matches. CDR3 bases: TGTGCCAGCAGCCGACAGGGGATTGGCGGGGAGCTGTTTTTT. Encoded protein: CASSRQGIGGELFF.

This clonotype was recorded at least ten times. J is TRBJ1-6 and V is TRBV2, with D perhaps TRBD1 (6 bases). Germline lookup yields CDR1 SNHLY and CDR2 FYNNEI. CDR3 length equals 16 residues. With 4 bases removed from V and 8 bases from J, the gap between germline ends came to 18 bases. The CDR3 protein is CASSVALNPGDSPLHF. CDR3 in DNA: TGTGCCAGCAGTGTCGCTTTGAACCCAGGGGATTCACCCCTCCACTTT.

The gene calls are TRBV5-5 and TRBJ1-1, with D hard to call. CDR1 is SGHKS and CDR2 is YYEKEE in the germline V gene (reference sequence). The CDR3 contains 15 residues. The V gene lost 0 bases and the J gene lost 5 bases, with 14 bases spanning the gap. CDR3 sequence reads: CASSLENSGSTEAFF. CDR3 DNA sequence: TGTGCCAGCAGCTTGGAAAACTCTGGGTCGACTGAAGCTTTCTTT.

This clonotype has a count of ten or more. The V gene is TRBV28, the J gene TRBJ2-7; TRBD1 matches 7 bases. V shed 6 bases, J shed 4 bases, and the junction held 6 bases outside the gene matches. Per the germline V gene, CDR1 is MDHEN and CDR2 is SYDVKM. The CDR3 length is 13 residues. CDR3 residues: CASRGLRGYEQYF. The CDR3 DNA sequence: TGTGCCAGCAGGGGGCTCAGGGGGTACGAGCAGTACTTC. The full variable domain, with the rest looked up from reference TRBV28 and TRBJ2-7, is DVKVTQSSRYLVKRTGEKVFLECVQDMDHENMFWYRQDPGLGLRLIYFSYDVKMKEKGDIPEGYSVSREKKERFSLILESASTNQTSMYLCASRGLRGYEQYFGPGTRLTVT.

The chain is built from TRBV5-4 and TRBJ2-3; TRBD1 matches 8 bases. CDR3 length: 15 residues. Trimming cost V 0 bases and J 0 bases; bases outside gene matches: 0. Per the germline V gene, CDR1 is SGHNT and CDR2 is YYREEE (reference sequence). The CDR3 sequence is CASSLGDRSTDTQYF. CDR3 DNA sequence: TGTGCCAGCAGCTTGGGGGACAGGAGCACAGATACGCAGTATTTT. The full variable domain, with the rest looked up from reference TRBV5-4 and TRBJ2-3, is ETGVTQSPTHLIKTRGQQVTLRCSSQSGHNTVSWYQQALGQGPQFIFQYYREEENGRGNFPPRFSGLQFPNYSSELNVNALELDDSALYLCASSLGDRSTDTQYFGPGTRLTVL.

This clonotype was recorded at least ten times. The rearrangement joins TRBV4-1 to TRBJ2-7; D not resolved. V lost 5 bases, J lost 3 bases, and 5 bases lay in between. Germline-derived CDR1 and CDR2 are MGHRA and YSYEKL. The CDR3 has 11 residues. CDR3 sequence reads: CASSSRYEQYF. The CDR3 bases are TGCGCCAGCAGCTCCCGCTACGAGCAGTACTTC.

This clonotype was counted many times. The chain couples TRBV20-1 to TRBJ2-7; TRBD1 matches 10 bases. The CDR3 is 13 amino acids. Trimming removed 6 bases from V and 6 bases from J; junction bases left unmatched: 8. CDR1 DFQATT and CDR2 SNEGSKA come from the germline V gene (reference sequence). The DNA of the CDR3 is TGCAGTGCCATCCGGGACAGGGGAGGCGAGCAGTACTTC. Protein sequence: CSAIRDRGGEQYF.

This clonotype has more than one count but fewer than ten. J is TRBJ2-7 and V is TRBV19; TRBD2 agrees at 14 bases. V lost 6 bases, J lost 5 bases, and 9 bases stayed unmatched. There are 16 residues in the CDR3. The germline CDR1 and CDR2 sequences are LNHDA and SQIVND (reference sequence). The CDR3: CASRTGTSGSADEQYF. The CDR3, as DNA: TGTGCCAGTAGAACCGGGACTAGCGGGAGTGCGGACGAGCAGTACTTC. Supplemented by reference TRBV19 and TRBJ2-7, the full variable domain reads DGGITQSPKYLFRKEGQNVTLSCEQNLNHDAMYWYRQDPGQGLRLIYYSQIVNDFQKGDIAEGYSVSREKKESFPLTVTSAQKNPTAFYLCASRTGTSGSADEQYFGPGTRLTVT.

The rearrangement uses TRBV4-1 and TRBJ1-1; D is possibly TRBD1 (5 bases). Trimming took 2 bases from V and 1 from J, leaving 23 bases between them. CDR3 length: 19 residues. Per the germline V gene, CDR1 is MGHRA and CDR2 is YSYEKL. The CDR3 bases are TGCGCCAGCAGCCAAACCCGACGAGCAGGGCGGGGTAGGAACACTGAAGCTTTCTTT. It codes for CASSQTRRAGRGRNTEAFF.

This clonotype was counted at least ten times. The rearrangement joins TRBV6-1 to TRBJ1-2, with a tentative D call TRBD1 (6 bases). Looked up from germline, CDR1 is MNHNS and CDR2 is SASEGT. CDR3 length equals 15 residues. The V end was cut by 5 bases, the J end by 4 bases, with 17 bases between. In DNA, the CDR3 is TGTGCCAGCAGTAGCCCGACAGGCCTCGGCTATGGCTACACCTTC. Residues: CASSSPTGLGYGYTF.

Ten or more counts support this clonotype. J is TRBJ1-2 and V is TRBV7-3, with 7 nucleotides matching TRBD1. This CDR3 region has 14 residues. V was clipped by 1 base and J by 5 bases; unmatched bases: 4. Looked up from germline, CDR1 is SGHTA and CDR2 is FQGTGA. The CDR3 DNA reads TGTGCCAGCAGCTTAAACAGGGGTCCATATGGCTACACCTTC. Protein product: CASSLNRGPYGYTF.

The rearrangement links TRBV5-5 to TRBJ2-5, with D uncertain. The germline V and J ends were trimmed by 0 bases and 4 bases, with 10 bases remaining between them. This CDR3 has 14 residues. In germline, CDR1 is SGHKS, CDR2 YYEKEE (reference sequence). The CDR3 sequence is CASSLALQTETQYF. CDR3 nucleotide sequence: TGTGCCAGCAGCTTGGCTTTACAGACAGAGACCCAGTACTTC.

This clonotype occurred many times. This chain links TRBV28 with TRBJ1-2; a weak D match, TRBD1 (6 bases). This CDR3 contains 15 residues. In germline, CDR1 is MDHEN, CDR2 SYDVKM. V lost 7 bases to trimming and J lost 3 bases, with 18 bases between them. The DNA for the CDR3 is TGTGCCAGCACCTCAGGGACAAGGGATTACTATGGCTACACCTTC. It codes for CASTSGTRDYYGYTF.

This clonotype has at least ten counts. This chain joins TRBV11-2 and TRBJ2-7; D is perhaps TRBD1 or TRBD2 (6 bases each). The CDR3 is 14 residues long. The V and J ends lost 4 bases and 5 bases respectively, with 15 bases between them. Germline lookup yields CDR1 SGHAT and CDR2 FQNNGV. CDR3 residues: CASSSLLGGNEQYF. As DNA, the CDR3 is TGTGCCAGCAGCTCCCTACTGGGGGGCAACGAGCAGTACTTC.

As for this clonotype: Being one base from a much bigger clone, this may be a read error. The rearrangement joins TRBV12-3 or TRBV12-4 to TRBJ1-3, with TRBD1 identical over 7 bases. The CDR3 has 15 amino acids. DNA of the CDR3: TGTGCCAGCAGTCTGATTACAGGGGCCGGAAACACCACATATTTT. This gives the protein CASSLITGAGNTTYF.

This clonotype was found many times. The rearrangement uses TRBV7-9 and TRBJ1-2, with 8 bases that match TRBD1. The CDR3 is 13 residues long. Germline values: CDR1 SEHNR, CDR2 FQNEAQ (reference sequence). V dropped 5 bases and J dropped 6; count of bases not matched to a gene: 5. The CDR3 region has the DNA TGTGCCAGCAGCGGAGGGACAGGAGATGGCTACACCTTC. Its translation is CASSGGTGDGYTF.

This clonotype was observed many times. The rearrangement joins TRBV5-1 to TRBJ2-7; D possibly uses TRBD1 or TRBD2 (5 bases each). This CDR3 is 14 amino acids long. V was trimmed by 0 bases and J by 7 bases, leaving 14 bases between them. In germline, CDR1 is SGHRS, CDR2 YFSETQ. CDR3 sequence: CASSLGLGRKEQYF. CDR3 sequence (DNA): TGCGCCAGCAGCTTGGGGCTGGGACGGAAAGAGCAGTACTTC.